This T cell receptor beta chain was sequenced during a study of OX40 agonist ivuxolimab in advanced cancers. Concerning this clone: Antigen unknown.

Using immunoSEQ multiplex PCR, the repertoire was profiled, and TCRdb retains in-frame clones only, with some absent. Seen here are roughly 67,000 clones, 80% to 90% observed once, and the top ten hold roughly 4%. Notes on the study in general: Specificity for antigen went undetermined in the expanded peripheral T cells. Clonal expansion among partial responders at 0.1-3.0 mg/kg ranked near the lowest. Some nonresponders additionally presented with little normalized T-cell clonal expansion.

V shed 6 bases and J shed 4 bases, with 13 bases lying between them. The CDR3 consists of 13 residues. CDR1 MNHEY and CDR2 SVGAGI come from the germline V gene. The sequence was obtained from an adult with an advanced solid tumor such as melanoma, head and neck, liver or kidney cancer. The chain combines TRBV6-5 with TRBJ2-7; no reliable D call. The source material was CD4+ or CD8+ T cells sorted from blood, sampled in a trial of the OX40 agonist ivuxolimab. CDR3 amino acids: CASRPPGKYEQYF. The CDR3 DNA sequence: TGTGCCAGCAGACCCCCTGGGAAATACGAGCAGTACTTC.